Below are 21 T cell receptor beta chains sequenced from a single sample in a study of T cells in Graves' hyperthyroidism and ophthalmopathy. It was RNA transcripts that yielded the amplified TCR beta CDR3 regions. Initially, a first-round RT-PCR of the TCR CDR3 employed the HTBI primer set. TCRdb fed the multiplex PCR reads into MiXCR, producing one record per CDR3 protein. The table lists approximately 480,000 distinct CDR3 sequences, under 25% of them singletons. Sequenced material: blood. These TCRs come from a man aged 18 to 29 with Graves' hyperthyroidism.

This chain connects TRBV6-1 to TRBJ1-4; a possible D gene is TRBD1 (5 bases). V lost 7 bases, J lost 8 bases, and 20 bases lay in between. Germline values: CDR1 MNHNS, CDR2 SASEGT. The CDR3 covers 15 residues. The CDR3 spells CASNSRGRVDEKLFF. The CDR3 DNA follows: TGTGCCAGCAACTCAAGGGGACGTGTTGACGAAAAACTGTTTTTT.

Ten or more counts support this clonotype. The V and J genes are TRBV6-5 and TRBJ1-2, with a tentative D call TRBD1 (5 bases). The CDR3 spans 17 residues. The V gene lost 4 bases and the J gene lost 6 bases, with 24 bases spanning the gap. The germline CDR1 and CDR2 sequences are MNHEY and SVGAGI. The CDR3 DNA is TGTGCCAGCAGTTCCGCAGGGCAGATGTTTGCACCTCATGGCTACACCTTC. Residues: CASSSAGQMFAPHGYTF.

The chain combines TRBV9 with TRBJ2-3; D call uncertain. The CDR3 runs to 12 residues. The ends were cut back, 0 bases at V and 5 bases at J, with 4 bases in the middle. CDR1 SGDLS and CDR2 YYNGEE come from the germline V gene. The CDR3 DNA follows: TGTGCCAGCAGCGTAGCTGGAGATACGCAGTATTTT. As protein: CASSVAGDTQYF.

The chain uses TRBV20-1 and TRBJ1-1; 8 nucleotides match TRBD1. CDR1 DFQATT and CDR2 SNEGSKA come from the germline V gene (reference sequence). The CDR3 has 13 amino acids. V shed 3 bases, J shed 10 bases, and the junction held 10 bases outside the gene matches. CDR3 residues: CSASPDRASAAFF. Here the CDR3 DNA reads TGCAGTGCTAGCCCGGACAGGGCCTCGGCAGCTTTCTTT.

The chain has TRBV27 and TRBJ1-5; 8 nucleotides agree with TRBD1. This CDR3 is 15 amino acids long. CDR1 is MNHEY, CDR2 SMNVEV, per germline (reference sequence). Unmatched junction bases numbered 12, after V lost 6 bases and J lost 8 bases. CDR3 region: CASSPTDRVMKPQHF. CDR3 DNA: TGTGCCAGCAGCCCAACGGACAGGGTAATGAAGCCCCAGCATTTT.

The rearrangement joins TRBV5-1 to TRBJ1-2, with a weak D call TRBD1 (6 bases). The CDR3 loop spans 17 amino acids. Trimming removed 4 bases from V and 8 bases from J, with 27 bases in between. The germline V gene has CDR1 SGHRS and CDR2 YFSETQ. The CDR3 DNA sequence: TGCGCCAGCAGCAGGGGGACTGGCGTTTGGGGTAATGGAGGCTACACCTTC. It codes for CASSRGTGVWGNGGYTF.

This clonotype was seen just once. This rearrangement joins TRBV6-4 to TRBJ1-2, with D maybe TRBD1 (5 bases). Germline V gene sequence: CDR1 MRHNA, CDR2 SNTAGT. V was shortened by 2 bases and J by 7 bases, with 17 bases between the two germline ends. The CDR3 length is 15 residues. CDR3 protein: CASSDGAGSLRGYTF. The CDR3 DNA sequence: TGTGCCAGCAGTGACGGGGCAGGGTCATTGCGTGGCTACACCTTC.

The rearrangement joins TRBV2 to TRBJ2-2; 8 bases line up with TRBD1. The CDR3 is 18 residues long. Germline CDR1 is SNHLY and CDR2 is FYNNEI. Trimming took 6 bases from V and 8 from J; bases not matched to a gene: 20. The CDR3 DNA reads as TGTGCCAGCAGCCTAGACCGGGACAGGCTTCTGGGTTCGGGGGAGCTGTTTTTT. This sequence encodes CASSLDRDRLLGSGELFF.

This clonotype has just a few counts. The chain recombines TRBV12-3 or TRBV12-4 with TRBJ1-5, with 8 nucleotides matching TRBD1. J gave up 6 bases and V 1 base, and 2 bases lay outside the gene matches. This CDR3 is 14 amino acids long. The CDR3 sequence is CASSLGDRSQPQHF. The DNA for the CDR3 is TGTGCCAGCAGTTTAGGGGACAGGAGTCAGCCCCAGCATTTT.

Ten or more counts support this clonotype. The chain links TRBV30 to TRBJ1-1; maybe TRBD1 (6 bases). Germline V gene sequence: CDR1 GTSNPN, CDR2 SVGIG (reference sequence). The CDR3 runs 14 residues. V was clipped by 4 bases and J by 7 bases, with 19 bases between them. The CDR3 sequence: CAWKTRPGADEAFF. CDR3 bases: TGTGCCTGGAAAACGAGGCCGGGGGCGGATGAAGCTTTCTTT.

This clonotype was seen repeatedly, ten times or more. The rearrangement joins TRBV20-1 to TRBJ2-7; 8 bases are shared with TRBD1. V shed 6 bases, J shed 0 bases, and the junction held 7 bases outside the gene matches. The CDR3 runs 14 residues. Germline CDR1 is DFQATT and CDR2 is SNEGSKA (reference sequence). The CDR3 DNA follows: TGCAGTGCAGCAGGGGGCGCCTTCTCCTACGAGCAGTACTTC. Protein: CSAAGGAFSYEQYF.

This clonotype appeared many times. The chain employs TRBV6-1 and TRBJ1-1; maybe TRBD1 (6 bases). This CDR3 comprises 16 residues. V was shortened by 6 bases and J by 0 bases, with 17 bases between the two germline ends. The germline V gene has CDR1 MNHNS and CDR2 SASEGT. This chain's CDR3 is CASSKTGIGVNTEAFF. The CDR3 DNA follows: TGTGCCAGCAGCAAAACAGGGATAGGAGTGAACACTGAAGCTTTCTTT.

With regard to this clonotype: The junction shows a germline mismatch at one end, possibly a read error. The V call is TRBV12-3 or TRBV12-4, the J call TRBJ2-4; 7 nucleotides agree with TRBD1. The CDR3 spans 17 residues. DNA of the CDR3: TGTGCCAGCAGTTTAGAAGATGGGACAGTCGGCAAAAACATTCATTACTTC. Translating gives CASSLEDGTVGKNIHYF.

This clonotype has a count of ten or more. The CDR3 coding sequence is TGCAGTGCAATCAATCTACAGGGTACTCAGCCCCAGCATTTT. Amino acid sequence: CSAINLQGTQPQHF. V is TRBV20-1 and J is TRBJ1-5; D might be TRBD1 (6 bases). Trimming took off 6 bases at V and 6 bases at J, with 18 bases between the two ends. CDR1 is DFQATT, CDR2 SNEGSKA, per germline (reference sequence). The CDR3 is 14 amino acids.

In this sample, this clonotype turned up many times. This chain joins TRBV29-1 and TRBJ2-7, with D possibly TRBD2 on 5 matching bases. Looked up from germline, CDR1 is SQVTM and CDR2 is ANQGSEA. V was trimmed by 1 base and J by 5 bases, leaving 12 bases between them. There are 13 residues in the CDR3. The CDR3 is CSVEGGQPHEQYF. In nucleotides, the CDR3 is TGCAGCGTTGAAGGAGGGCAGCCCCACGAGCAGTACTTC.

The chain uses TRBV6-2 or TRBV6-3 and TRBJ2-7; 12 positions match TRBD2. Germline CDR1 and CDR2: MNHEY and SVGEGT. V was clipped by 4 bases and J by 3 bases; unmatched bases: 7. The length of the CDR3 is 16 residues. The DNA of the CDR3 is TGTGCCAGCAGTTCGACTAGCGGGGGATCCTACTACGAGCAGTACTTC. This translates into CASSSTSGGSYYEQYF.

This chain's CDR3 is CSVDVTQGAYGYTF. The CDR3 region has the DNA TGCAGCGTTGATGTGACGCAGGGCGCCTATGGCTACACCTTC. The chain carries TRBV29-1 and TRBJ1-2; D might be TRBD1 (5 bases). The CDR3 runs to 14 residues. Trimming pared 3 bases from V and 4 bases from J, leaving 15 bases between. Germline V lookup: CDR1 SQVTM, CDR2 ANQGSEA.

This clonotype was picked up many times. CDR3 nucleotide sequence: TGTGCCAGCAGTTTGGGGCGAGGGACAAATCGTAGACAGCCCCAGCATTTT. Its protein product is CASSLGRGTNRRQPQHF. V gene TRBV6-5 combines with J gene TRBJ1-5; the D gene is possibly TRBD1 (6 bases). Trimming removed 4 bases from V and 7 bases from J, with 23 bases in between. Germline V gene sequence: CDR1 MNHEY, CDR2 SVGAGI. The CDR3 runs to 17 residues.

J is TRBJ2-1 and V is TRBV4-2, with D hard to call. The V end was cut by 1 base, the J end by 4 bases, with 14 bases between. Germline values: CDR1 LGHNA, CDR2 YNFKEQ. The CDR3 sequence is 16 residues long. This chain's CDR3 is CASSQGGAGSYNEQFF. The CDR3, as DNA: TGTGCCAGCAGCCAAGGCGGTGCCGGATCGTACAATGAGCAGTTCTTC.

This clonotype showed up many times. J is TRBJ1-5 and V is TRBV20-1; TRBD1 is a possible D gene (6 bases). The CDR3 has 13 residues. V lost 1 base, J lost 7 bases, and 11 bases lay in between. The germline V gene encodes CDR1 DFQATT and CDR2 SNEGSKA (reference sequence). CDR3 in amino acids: CSARGGAGQPQHF. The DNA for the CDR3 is TGCAGTGCTAGAGGGGGGGCGGGACAGCCCCAGCATTTT.

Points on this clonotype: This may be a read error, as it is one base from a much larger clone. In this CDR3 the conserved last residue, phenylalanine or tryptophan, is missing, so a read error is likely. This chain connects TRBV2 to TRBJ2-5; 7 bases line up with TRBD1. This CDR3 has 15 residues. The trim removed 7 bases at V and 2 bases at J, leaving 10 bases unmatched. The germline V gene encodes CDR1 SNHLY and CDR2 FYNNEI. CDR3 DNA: TGTGCCAGCAAGGCCCCCTTCAGGGGGCAAGAGACCCAGTACCTC. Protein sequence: CASKAPFRGQETQYL.